Many counts were recorded for the clone carrying this T cell receptor beta chain. TCRdb ran MiXCR on the reads and lists one entry per CDR3 protein. The data contain fewer than 550,000 distinct CDR3 sequences, 16% of them singletons. V shed 5 bases and J shed 1 base, with 14 bases lying between them. This CDR3 is built from 15 residues. The germline gives CDR1 SEHNR, CDR2 FQNEAQ (reference sequence). The data belong to a study of T cell repertoires in cytomegalovirus infection. Study-level background: Both a matching HLA type and CMV infection were indicated by public TCR beta signatures.

What was sequenced was CD8+ T cells from PBMCs. The receptor comes from a human donor in good health (CMV status not recorded). Some clones in this sample may be carry-over from other donors' samples. The chain carries TRBV7-9 and TRBJ1-1; D is unresolved. DNA for the CDR3: TGTGCCAGCAGCCCAGTGATTACAGCGAACACTGAAGCTTTCTTT. Amino acids: CASSPVITANTEAFF.